The entry below describes one T cell receptor beta chain. It has no known antigen specificity. There are no base qualities to consult, and no much larger clone falls within one base. Reading the label with the study, this specimen's treatment or condition is: allogeneic hematopoietic cell transplantation with graft depleted of TCRalphabeta T cells and CD19 B cells. Transplant recipients were children who received TCRalphabeta/CD19-depleted allogeneic hematopoietic cell grafts. This sample is drawn from a study of T-cell reconstitution after alpha-beta-depleted transplantation in children (dated by TCRdb to 2016 to 2017). Study-wide context: The study quantitatively tracked T-cell immune reconstitution after TCRalphabeta/CD19-depleted allogeneic hematopoietic cell transplantation in children using TCR repertoire profiling.

The library was built by means of PCR. TCRdb lists the instrument as Illumina HiSeq 2500. To normalize quantification of the TCRbeta repertoire, the TCR libraries were built with molecular barcoding that relied on unique molecular identifiers. In TCRdb, the public reads were trimmed at Q25 with fastp and aligned with MiXCR, with productive beta chains retained. Each entry is one CDR3 protein sequence, shown with its most common DNA and genes. The sample data list some 550,000 distinct CDR3 sequences, and roughly 23% of these were observed just once. The ten largest account for roughly an eighth of the sample. V is pruned by 8 bases and J by 11 bases, leaving 4 bases of the junction without a gene match. There are 11 amino acids in the CDR3, from cysteine to phenylalanine inclusive. The read is trimmed to its CDR3 DNA, 33 bases read in frame from base 1. According to the germline V gene, CDR1 reads MNHEY and CDR2 reads SVGAGI.

Results the study describes overall, beyond this receptor: The apparently early alphabetaT-cell count recovery about two months after transplant was reportedly dependent on only several hundred rapidly expanded clones derived from non-depleted graft cells. In some patients, the high TCRbeta diversity seen at day 60 was put down to recipient T cells and intrathymic progenitors that had survived conditioning. Hyperexpanded clone frequencies declined over subsequent months; after one year, T-cell counts and TCRbeta diversity were mostly attributed to newly produced T cells.

The sample consisted of PBMCs, mostly from graft donor cells, taken 360 days after TCRalphabeta/CD19-depleted stem cell transplant. The TCR was taken from a boy under two years old who had a stem cell transplant for acute myeloid leukemia, so the T cells may come from the graft donor. The sequence joins TRBV6-5 to TRBJ1-1, with 11 bases aligning to TRBD1. In nucleotides, the sequence is TGTGCCAGCGGGACAGGGGGTCCGGCTTTCTTT. It codes for CASGTGGPAFF.